Each of the 17 T cell receptor beta chains below was sequenced from the same sample in a study of chemoradiotherapy in HPV16-positive cancers. Profiling relied on immunoSEQ multiplex PCR, and the TCRdb table lists in-frame clones only, not all of them. Of about 31,000 clones in the sample, roughly 80% were seen once. The sequencing here drew on blood, taken from a patient who underwent chemoradiotherapy. The receptors here all came from a human donor with HPV-associated anogenital cancer.

V is TRBV6-6 and J is TRBJ2-5, with 8 bases matching TRBD2. Trimming removed 5 bases from V and 2 bases from J; junction bases left unmatched: 10. This CDR3 has 16 amino acids. Germline values: CDR1 MNHNY, CDR2 SVGAGI (reference sequence). This chain's CDR3 is CASSGTSAGPQETQYF. CDR3 nucleotide sequence: TGTGCCAGCAGTGGGACTAGTGCGGGACCTCAAGAGACCCAGTACTTC.

The V gene is TRBV5-1, the J gene TRBJ2-2; TRBD1 aligns across 8 bases. This CDR3 has 14 amino acids. CDR1 is SGHRS, CDR2 YFSETQ, per germline. Trimming removed 7 bases from V and 2 bases from J; junction bases left unmatched: 4. CDR3 sequence: CASGGTGNTGELFF. In DNA form, the CDR3 reads TGCGCCAGCGGGGGGACAGGAAACACCGGGGAGCTGTTTTTT.

As DNA, the CDR3 is TGTGCCAGCAGCTTAGCGGCCCCCGGGACAGGGGGCAATGAGCAGTTCTTC. Its translation: CASSLAAPGTGGNEQFF. V usage is TRBV7-6 and J usage is TRBJ2-1, with 11 bases lining up with TRBD1. Germline V gene lookup returns CDR1 SGHVS and CDR2 FNYEAQ. The CDR3 runs to 17 residues. Trimming took 0 bases from V and 6 from J; bases not matched to a gene: 7.

This clone was observed a few times. The J gene is TRBJ2-5, the V gene TRBV14, with D perhaps being TRBD1 or TRBD2 (5 bases each). Trimming shortened V by 3 bases and J by 2 bases, and 13 bases separated the two germline ends. Germline CDR1 is SGHDN and CDR2 is FVKESK. CDR3 length: 15 amino acids. In DNA form, the CDR3 reads TGTGCCAGCAGCCATGCCTCGGGACGACAAGAGACCCAGTACTTC. Its protein product is CASSHASGRQETQYF.

The V call is TRBV5-6, the J call TRBJ2-3, with 8 nucleotides matching TRBD2. CDR1 SGHDT and CDR2 YYEEEE come from the germline V gene. V shed 0 bases and J 4 bases; nucleotides not matched to a gene: 7. The CDR3 consists of 16 residues. The CDR3 DNA reads TGTGCCAGCAGCTTGGTCCGGGGGGGGTGGGCAGATACGCAGTATTTT. Its translation is CASSLVRGGWADTQYF.

The chain combines TRBV30 with TRBJ1-1; no clear D. V gave up 7 bases and J gave up 1 base, with 13 bases separating them. Germline V CDR1 and CDR2: GTSNPN, SVGIG (reference sequence). The CDR3 runs to 13 residues. In nucleotides, the CDR3 is TGTGCCTCCACTAAGGGCGGGAACACTGAAGCTTTCTTT. Translation: CASTKGGNTEAFF.

The CDR3 loop reads CASIDGVEAFF. The CDR3 region has the DNA TGTGCCAGCATCGACGGTGTTGAAGCTTTCTTT. V and J are TRBV7-9 and TRBJ1-1, with D hard to call. The germline V gene encodes CDR1 SEHNR and CDR2 FQNEAQ (reference sequence). This CDR3 is 11 amino acids long. The V end lost 7 bases, the J end lost 7 bases, and 10 bases lay between the germline ends.

The gene calls are TRBV7-9 and TRBJ1-2, with 7 bases that match TRBD1. CDR3 length: 13 residues. J lost 7 bases, V lost 5 bases, and 7 bases had no gene match. CDR1 and CDR2 (germline): SEHNR, FQNEAQ (reference sequence). Here the CDR3 reads CASSRDSIFGYTF. CDR3 sequence (DNA): TGTGCCAGCAGCCGGGACAGCATCTTTGGCTACACCTTC.

The rearrangement links TRBV29-1 to TRBJ1-2; D gene ambiguous. The germline gives CDR1 SQVTM, CDR2 ANQGSEA. This CDR3 comprises 12 residues. Trimming left V 6 bases short and J 4 bases short, with 12 bases between. The CDR3 is CSVETGSYGYTF. CDR3 nucleotides: TGCAGCGTCGAGACCGGGAGCTATGGCTACACCTTC.

The chain links TRBV25-1 to TRBJ1-3; 8 positions match TRBD1. The CDR3 length is 15 residues. J lost 4 bases, V lost 4 bases, and 6 bases had no gene match. Germline V lookup: CDR1 MGHDK, CDR2 SYGVNS. The CDR3 nucleotides are TGTGCCAGCAGTGCCGAGACAGGGGTCGGAAACACCATATATTTT. Translated, it gives CASSAETGVGNTIYF.

The chain combines TRBV27 with TRBJ1-5; 7 positions agree with TRBD1. Per germline, CDR1 MNHEY and CDR2 SMNVEV (reference sequence). This CDR3 spans 12 amino acids. Trimming took 9 bases from V and 9 from J; bases not matched to a gene: 8. The chain's CDR3 is CASRQGELPQHF. The DNA of the CDR3 is TGTGCCAGTCGACAGGGAGAACTGCCCCAGCATTTT.

DNA of the CDR3: TGTGCCAGCAGCTCCCGCCGGGACAGGCCATACTATGGCTACACCTTC. This codes for CASSSRRDRPYYGYTF. The chain joins TRBV21-1 to TRBJ1-2; TRBD1, the table's D call, was not compared with the DNA. TRBV21-1 is tagged as a pseudogene. CDR3 size: 16 residues.

The genes are TRBV7-2 and TRBJ2-1; possible D gene TRBD1, 5 bases. Germline CDR1 is SGHTA and CDR2 is FQGNSA. V was cut by 5 bases and J by 3 bases, with 14 bases left in between. The CDR3 is made up of 15 amino acids. CDR3 in DNA: TGTGCCAGCAGCCCAACGCCAGGGAACTACAATGAGCAGTTCTTC. Its translation is CASSPTPGNYNEQFF.

This clone has only a few counts. The rearrangement joins TRBV19 to TRBJ2-2, with D possibly matching TRBD1 (6 bases). There are 14 residues in the CDR3. Trimming pared 3 bases from V and 5 bases from J, leaving 10 bases between. Germline CDR1 LNHDA, CDR2 SQIVND (reference sequence). In DNA, the CDR3 is TGTGCCAGTAGTATCGCCAGGGGAACCGGGGAGCTGTTTTTT. This codes for CASSIARGTGELFF.

This sequence joins TRBV2 and TRBJ1-3; 7 positions agree with TRBD1. Germline V CDR1 and CDR2: SNHLY, FYNNEI. This CDR3 contains 16 residues. J was trimmed by 1 base and V by 6 bases; bases with no gene match: 9. In DNA, the CDR3 is TGTGCCAGCAGAGGTCCGGGACAGTTGTCTGGAAACACCATATATTTT. Its protein product is CASRGPGQLSGNTIYF.

CDR3 DNA: TGTGCCAGCAGTGGAGAGGATGTATACAATGAGCAGTTCTTC. This gives the protein CASSGEDVYNEQFF. The J gene is TRBJ2-1, the V gene TRBV6-1; D unclear. The CDR3 loop spans 14 amino acids. Germline V gives CDR1 MNHNS, CDR2 SASEGT. Trimming stripped 4 bases from V and 4 bases from J, with 11 bases between.

V usage is TRBV14 and J usage is TRBJ1-1; weak D call: TRBD1 (5 bases). This CDR3 is built from 15 residues. V was clipped by 4 bases and J by 10 bases, with 22 bases between them. Germline V CDR1 and CDR2: SGHDN, FVKESK. CDR3 protein: CASSPWGGQGDRAFF. The CDR3, as DNA: TGTGCCAGCAGCCCCTGGGGTGGGCAGGGCGATCGAGCTTTCTTT.